This TCR beta chain was found in a study of blood T cell repertoires in COVID-19. Study in general: COVID-19 samples, acute and convalescent, were from the United States, Italy and Spain. PBMCs, B-cell-depleted T cells, or T cells were the source of the cDNA or gDNA that made up the material.

Authors' analysis steps: The assay estimated nucleated cells by amplifying reference gene primers. Sequencing used immunoSEQ multiplex PCR; TCRdb keeps in-frame clones, though not all of them. That table gives V, J and clone size, and the DNA gave D and trimming. Here the sample spans about 69,000 clones, more than 75% being singletons. V was trimmed by 6 bases and J by 7 bases, leaving 13 bases between them. The germline CDR1 and CDR2 sequences are SGHVS and FQNEAQ. This CDR3 has 13 residues. The sequence came from a human donor in a cohort sampled during active COVID-19. The chain couples TRBV7-8 to TRBJ2-1; D possibly corresponds to TRBD1 (6 bases). Sequencing was carried out using peripheral blood. CDR3 protein: CASRDTGKNEQFF. CDR3 sequence (DNA): TGTGCCAGCAGGGACACAGGGAAGAATGAGCAGTTCTTC.